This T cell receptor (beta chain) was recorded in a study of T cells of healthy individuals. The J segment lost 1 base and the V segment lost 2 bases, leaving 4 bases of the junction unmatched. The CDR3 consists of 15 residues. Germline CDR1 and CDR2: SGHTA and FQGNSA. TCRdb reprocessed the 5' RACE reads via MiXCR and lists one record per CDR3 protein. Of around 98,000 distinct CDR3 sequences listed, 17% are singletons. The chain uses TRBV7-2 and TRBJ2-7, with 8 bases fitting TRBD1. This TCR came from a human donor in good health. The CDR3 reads CASSLSGGDSYEQYF. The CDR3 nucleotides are TGTGCCAGCAGCTTATCAGGGGGCGATTCCTACGAGCAGTACTTC.